This T cell receptor beta chain was identified during a study of T cells after yellow fever vaccination. This clonotype was counted a few times. Germline V gene data show CDR1 as SNHLY and CDR2 as FYNNEI. The CDR3 runs 11 residues. Trimming took off 7 bases at V and 3 bases at J, with 7 bases between the two ends. Using its own MiXCR run on the 5' RACE reads, TCRdb lists one record per CDR3 protein. The sample includes 300,000 to 450,000 distinct CDR3 sequences, 6.2% of them seen just once. This chain joins TRBV2 and TRBJ2-7; D is ambiguous. This sequence originates from a man between 25 and 39 years old who received the YFV17D yellow fever vaccine. The sequences come from PBMCs, collected 5 days after the yellow fever booster vaccination. In DNA form, the CDR3 reads TGTGCCAGCACTACAAACTACGAGCAGTACTTC. Protein product: CASTTNYEQYF.